These T cell receptor beta chains were read from a single sample in a study of identical twins. Via MiXCR, TCRdb re-called the 5' RACE reads, giving one row per CDR3 protein. The sample carries some 630,000 distinct CDR3 sequences, 7.1% recorded once. These same records also appear under a second study, on yellow fever vaccine responses in identical twins.

Source material: PBMCs. All receptors come from a woman aged 18-29 years in good health. Both conserved end residues are trimmed from each CDR3. The D gene is left open where the match is weak.

j_gene	d_gene	v_gene	CDR3aa
TRBJ2-1	TRBD2	TRBV18	ASSPPNGLAGEENNEQF
TRBJ1-3	NA	TRBV6-1	ASRPGTAGPIPIY
TRBJ2-7	NA	TRBV5-5	ASSLEVGGSYEQY
TRBJ2-7	NA	TRBV7-6	ASSSIKGQKTYEQY
TRBJ2-1	TRBD1	TRBV2	ASSELDRGRANEQF
TRBJ2-3	TRBD2	TRBV12-3/TRBV12-4	ASSARSGRVADTQY
TRBJ1-5	TRBD1	TRBV6-2/TRBV6-3	ASSYYRGVGQPQH
TRBJ2-7	NA	TRBV25-1	ASSERSGSGVIPAARQY
TRBJ1-1	TRBD1	TRBV10-2	ASSGTGLNTEAF
TRBJ1-5	NA	TRBV5-1	ASSLRGDSNQPQH
TRBJ2-3	NA	TRBV6-5	ASSYPGSQY
TRBJ2-4	NA	TRBV5-1	ASSLGSKNIQY
TRBJ2-2	TRBD2	TRBV5-1	ASSLAPRGGSGELF
TRBJ1-6	NA	TRBV2	ASSVAKGNSPLH
TRBJ1-6	NA	TRBV7-9	ASRSDGNNSPLH
TRBJ2-1	NA	TRBV4-1	ASSQVVTTYNEQF
TRBJ1-5	TRBD1	TRBV11-1	ASSRPGQGRDQPQH
TRBJ1-6	TRBD1	TRBV25-1	ASRPDRGKNSPLH
TRBJ2-7	TRBD1	TRBV7-9	ASSHRDRIYEQY
TRBJ2-7	NA	TRBV12-3/TRBV12-4	ASGFRAHSYEQY
TRBJ2-5	TRBD2	TRBV11-2	ASSLGLAGAETQY
TRBJ2-3	NA	TRBV5-1	ASSLAAASSTDTQY
TRBJ2-1	TRBD2	TRBV5-1	ASSLQLAGSSYNEQF
TRBJ2-2	NA	TRBV12-3/TRBV12-4	ATQGGVAVSSGELF
TRBJ2-5	NA	TRBV5-1	ASSLLASETQY
TRBJ1-2	TRBD1	TRBV20-1	SASHRGRGNYGYT
TRBJ2-7	NA	TRBV11-2	ASSRLRGAPNEQY
TRBJ1-5	TRBD1	TRBV4-1	ASSQRDRDSNQPQH
TRBJ1-4	NA	TRBV6-1	ASKTVSAGDEKLF
TRBJ2-3	NA	TRBV6-5	ASSYWGRGSTDTQY
TRBJ2-7	TRBD2	TRBV4-2	ASSQDRSGRAYEQY
TRBJ1-5	NA	TRBV28	ASISGVGGQPQH
TRBJ2-1	TRBD2	TRBV10-3	AISASGTSHNEQF
TRBJ2-1	NA	TRBV5-1	ASRLVSTRPNEQF
TRBJ2-1	TRBD1	TRBV12-3/TRBV12-4	ASSFQPGQGLGGLYNEQF
TRBJ2-3	TRBD1	TRBV9	ASSPAGTGGTDTQY
TRBJ2-3	NA	TRBV2	ASSETGVGTDTQY
TRBJ1-2	TRBD1	TRBV25-1	ASSEARDSNYGYT
TRBJ1-4	TRBD1	TRBV7-9	ASSPDRVKLF
TRBJ2-1	NA	TRBV11-3	ASSLAGLGTYNEQF
TRBJ1-6	NA	TRBV20-1	STSQRTPRNSPLH
TRBJ2-1	TRBD2	TRBV18	ASSRELGPSGSSYNEQF
TRBJ2-1	TRBD1	TRBV29-1	SAGQGRNEQF
TRBJ1-2	NA	TRBV28	ASSLYGLDGYT
TRBJ1-2	NA	TRBV4-1	ASSHKEGGRRIGYGYT
TRBJ2-6	NA	TRBV7-8	ASSLEWANSGANVLT
TRBJ2-3	NA	TRBV7-8	ASSLRGTSAGILTDTQY
TRBJ2-3	TRBD2	TRBV3-1	ASRLGGGASDTQY
TRBJ2-1	NA	TRBV5-1	ASSLTGDTSYNEQF
TRBJ2-1	NA	TRBV20-1	SARDGGLADYNEQF
TRBJ1-5	NA	TRBV28	ASIFRGGGQPQH
TRBJ2-5	TRBD2	TRBV7-2	ASRLGGGAGETQY
TRBJ2-3	TRBD2	TRBV24-1	ATSAVLGTSRTDTQY
TRBJ2-1	TRBD2	TRBV5-1	ASSLFTGGREQF
TRBJ2-3	NA	TRBV28	ASSFTPSASGDTQY